This T cell receptor beta chain was captured by sequencing in a study of monozygotic twins with inflammatory bowel disease (dated 2019 in TCRdb). Looking at the study overall: The complete study included 28 monozygotic twin pairs: 19 IBD-discordant Danish pairs and nine German pairs, of which four were IBD-concordant and five were IBD-discordant. Each individual had, on average, about 151 000 unique TCRalpha sequences and 181 000 unique TCRbeta sequences available for analysis. Disease-associated traits were sought mainly through comparisons between IBD patients and their genetically identical healthy co-twins within discordant pairs. The full study reports these points: Measured by the inverse Simpson index, TCRbeta repertoire diversity was lower in IBD patients than in their healthy co-twins. Distinction between different T cell subtypes could not be achieved in the analysis. Differing immunosuppressive treatments among patients may have added background noise and inter-individual variability to the repertoires. No difference in repertoire similarity was observed between concordant and discordant twins, possibly owing to limited statistical power. IBD patients shared fewer clonotypes with other individuals than healthy twins did, most markedly in patients showing signs of disease activity. No single strong signal or clonotype linked to IBD turned up in the results, so the idea that one exists was not supported.

About this clonotype itself: What this receptor recognizes is not known.

From each donor, an approximately 2.4 ml peripheral blood sample was collected into PAXgene tubes and kept at -80 degrees C. Without any T cell sorting, total RNA was extracted from whole blood using the PAXgene blood miRNA kit on an automated QIAcube. Peripheral blood from monozygotic twin pairs who were concordant or discordant for inflammatory bowel disease underwent deep TCRalpha and TCRbeta repertoire profiling using unique molecular barcoding. For every twin pair, smoking habits were documented, and each individual was categorised as a current, former or never smoker. The library was made by 5' RACE. Preparation of each TCR library used about 4,000 ng of total RNA. cDNA was synthesized with SMARTScribe reverse transcriptase in eight separate reactions per sample. During cDNA synthesis, template switching was used to introduce unique molecular identifiers that contained a 6-nucleotide sample barcode. TCRalpha and TCRbeta cDNA was amplified by two nested PCRs of approximately 16 and 10 cycles, with bead purification after each PCR. Before amplification, the cDNA was treated with uracil DNA-glycosylase and purified using the QIAquick PCR purification kit. The second PCR added Illumina TruSeq-compatible adapters along with sample-specific barcodes. Library quality and concentration were checked on TapeStation and Qubit, and libraries were pooled at roughly 5.1 ng each. Sequencing of pooled libraries was carried out on an Illumina HiSeq2500 single-index Rapid Run using 2 x 100 bp reads and custom sequencing primers. As for the original processing: MiGEC version 1.2.6 was used for UMI-based consensus assembly to correct PCR and sequencing errors. V(D)J alignment, clonotype assembly and CDR3 extraction were performed with MiXCR version 2.1.1. Normalisation of gene usage, clonotype sharing and MAIT/NKT TCR abundance was achieved by analysing the top 1000, 10 000 and 20 000 clonotypes per sample. Diversity was computed as the inverse Simpson index with the vegan R package after downsampling to 27 000 UMIs. Statistical testing used paired Mann-Whitney U tests on the discordant twin pairs and applied Benjamini-Hochberg correction for multiple testing. TCRdb reprocessed the raw reads; every CDR3 protein sequence is a single record, and DNA is not supplied. The authors' filters were not applied to this entry. The table for this sample records about 110,000 distinct CDR3 sequences. Clones ranked in the top ten supply approximately 13% of the sample.

Counted from cysteine to phenylalanine, this CDR3 has 14 amino acids. DNA is not recorded here. Sequences MNHEY (CDR1) and SVGEGT (CDR2) are obtained from the germline V gene. The receptor was derived from a human donor with ulcerative colitis or Crohn's disease, or a healthy co-twin of an affected twin (not recorded which). What was sequenced was blood. The rearrangement joined TRBV6-2 or TRBV6-3 to TRBJ2-1; TCRdb calls TRBD1, which cannot be checked without DNA. The CDR3 loop reads CASSYPNPQDKQFF.